This TCR beta chain was sequenced for a study of Ad26.COV2.S vaccination and SARS-CoV-2 variants. Turning to the study itself: Intramuscularly, Ad26.COV2.S was given either once or twice, 56 days apart.

This CDR3 spans 15 amino acids. Germline CDR1 SGHRS, CDR2 YFSETQ. Trimming left V 1 base short and J 6 bases short, with 17 bases between. A single count supports this clone. Its antigen is unidentified. Study-wide points: Analytic work on TCR breadth and depth might have understated the full extent of total T cell responses. Vaccinees and placebo recipients showed similar non-spike TCR breadth.

The treatment was: about 20 received Ad26.COV2.S at low or high dose, single or two shots; about 5 received placebo; per-sample allocation not given. The samples date from day 63 after the first vaccine or placebo injection. SARS-CoV-2 spike from the Wuhan strain was encoded by the vaccine, an Ad26 vector. Measured with immunoSEQ multiplex PCR; TCRdb has only the in-frame clones, and not every one. The data show some 520,000 clones, approximately 88% seen once. The TCR comes from a person aged 18-65 years who received the Ad26.COV2.S COVID-19 vaccine or a placebo. The chain links TRBV5-1 to TRBJ2-7; D tentatively fits TRBD1 or TRBD2 (5 bases each). Source: peripheral blood, taken in a trial of Ad26.COV2.S vaccine versus placebo. The CDR3 sequence is CASSLTVGAPGEQYF. The CDR3 DNA reads TGCGCCAGCAGCTTGACGGTCGGGGCCCCGGGCGAGCAGTACTTC.